This T cell receptor beta chain was found in a study of blood T cells in healthy people across ages. CDR3 length equals 17 residues. Trimming took 3 bases from V and 4 from J; bases not matched to a gene: 6. CDR1 LNHNV and CDR2 YYDKDF come from the germline V gene (reference sequence). General study points: Whereas aged donors had fewer naive CD4+ cells, long-lived donors had more of them and higher diversity.

About this clonotype itself: What it binds is not known.

The use of a sample-barcoded 5' primer and a J-beta primer mix characterized a second PCR of about 7 to 12 cycles. TCRdb re-analysed the 5' RACE reads in MiXCR, keeping a single row per CDR3 protein. Of under 1,000,000 distinct CDR3 sequences detected, about half appear once; the ten largest clones hold about a sixth. The origin of this receptor is an elderly man in good health. The rearrangement links TRBV15 to TRBJ2-3; 14 bases fit TRBD2. Sequenced material: blood. Here the CDR3 reads CATSSEMGLAGADTQYF. DNA of the CDR3: TGTGCCACCAGCAGCGAAATGGGACTAGCGGGAGCAGATACGCAGTATTTT.